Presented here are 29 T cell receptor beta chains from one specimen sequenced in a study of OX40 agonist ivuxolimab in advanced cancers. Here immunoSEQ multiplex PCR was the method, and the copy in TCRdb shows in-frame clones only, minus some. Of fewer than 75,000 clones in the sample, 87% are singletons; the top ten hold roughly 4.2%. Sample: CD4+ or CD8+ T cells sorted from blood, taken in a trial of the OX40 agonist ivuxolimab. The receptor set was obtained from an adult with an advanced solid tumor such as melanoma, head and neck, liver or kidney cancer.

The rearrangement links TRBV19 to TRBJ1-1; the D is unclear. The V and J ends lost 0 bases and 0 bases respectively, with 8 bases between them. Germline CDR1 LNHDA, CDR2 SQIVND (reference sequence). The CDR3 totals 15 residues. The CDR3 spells CASSIDPGMNTEAFF. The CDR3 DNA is TGTGCCAGTAGTATAGATCCAGGTATGAACACTGAAGCTTTCTTT.

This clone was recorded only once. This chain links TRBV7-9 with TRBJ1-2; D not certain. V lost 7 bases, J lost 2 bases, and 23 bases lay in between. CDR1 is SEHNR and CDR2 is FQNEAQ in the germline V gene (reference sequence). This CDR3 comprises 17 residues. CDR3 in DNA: TGTGCCAGCACGATCCAACTGGCAGGAGCCTTAAACTATGGCTACACCTTC. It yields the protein CASTIQLAGALNYGYTF.

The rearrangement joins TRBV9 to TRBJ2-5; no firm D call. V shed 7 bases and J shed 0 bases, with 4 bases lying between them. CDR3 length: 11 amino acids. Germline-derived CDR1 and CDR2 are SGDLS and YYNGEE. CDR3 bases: TGTGCCAGCTATTACCAAGAGACCCAGTACTTC. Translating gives CASYYQETQYF.

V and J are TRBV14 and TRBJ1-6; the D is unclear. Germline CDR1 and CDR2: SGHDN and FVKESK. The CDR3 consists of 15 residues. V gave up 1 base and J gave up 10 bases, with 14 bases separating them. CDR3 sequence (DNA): TGTGCCAGCAGCCAAGGGTTGCGGGAGAGCTCACCCCTCCACTTT. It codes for CASSQGLRESSPLHF.

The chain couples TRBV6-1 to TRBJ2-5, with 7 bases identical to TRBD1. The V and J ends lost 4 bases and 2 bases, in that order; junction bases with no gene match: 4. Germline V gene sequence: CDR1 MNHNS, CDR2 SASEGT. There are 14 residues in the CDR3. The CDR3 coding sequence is TGTGCCAGCAGTGGGTACAGGGGACAAGAGACCCAGTACTTC. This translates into CASSGYRGQETQYF.

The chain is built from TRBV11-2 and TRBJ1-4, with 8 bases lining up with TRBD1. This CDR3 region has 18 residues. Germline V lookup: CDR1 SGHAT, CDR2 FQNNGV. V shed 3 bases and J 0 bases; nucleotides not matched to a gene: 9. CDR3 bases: TGTGCCAGCAGCTTGGGCAGGGGGCTATTTGCAACTAATGAAAAACTGTTTTTT. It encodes CASSLGRGLFATNEKLFF.

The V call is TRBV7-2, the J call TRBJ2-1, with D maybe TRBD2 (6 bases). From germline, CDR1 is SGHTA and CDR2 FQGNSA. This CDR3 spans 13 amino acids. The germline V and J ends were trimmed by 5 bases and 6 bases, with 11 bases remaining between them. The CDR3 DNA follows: TGTGCCAGCAGCACATATAGCGGCAATGAGCAGTTCTTC. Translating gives CASSTYSGNEQFF.

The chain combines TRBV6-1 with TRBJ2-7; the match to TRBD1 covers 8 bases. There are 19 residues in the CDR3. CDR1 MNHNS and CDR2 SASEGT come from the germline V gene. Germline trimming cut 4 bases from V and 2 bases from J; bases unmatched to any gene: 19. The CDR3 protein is CASSARPGGSSWATYEQYF. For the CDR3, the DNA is TGTGCCAGCAGTGCTCGGCCAGGGGGCTCTTCCTGGGCCACCTACGAGCAGTACTTC.

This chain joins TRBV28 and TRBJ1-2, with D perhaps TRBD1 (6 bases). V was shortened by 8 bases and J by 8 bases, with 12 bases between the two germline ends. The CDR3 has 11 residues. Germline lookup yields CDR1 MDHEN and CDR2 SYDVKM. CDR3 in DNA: TGTGCCAGCGGCTACAGGGACGGCTACACCTTC. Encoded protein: CASGYRDGYTF.

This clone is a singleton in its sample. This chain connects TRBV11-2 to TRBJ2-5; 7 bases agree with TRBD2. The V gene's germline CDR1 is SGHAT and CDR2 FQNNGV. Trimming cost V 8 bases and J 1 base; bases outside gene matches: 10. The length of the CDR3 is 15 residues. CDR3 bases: TGTGCCAGCGCCCTGTTAGCGGGTTCCCAAGAGACCCAGTACTTC. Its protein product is CASALLAGSQETQYF.

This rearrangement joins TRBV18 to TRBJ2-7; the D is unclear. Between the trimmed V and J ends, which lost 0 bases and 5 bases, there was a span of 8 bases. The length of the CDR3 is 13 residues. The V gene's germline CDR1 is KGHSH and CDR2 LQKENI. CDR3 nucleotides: TGTGCCAGCTCACCACCGGGAACCCACGAGCAGTACTTC. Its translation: CASSPPGTHEQYF.

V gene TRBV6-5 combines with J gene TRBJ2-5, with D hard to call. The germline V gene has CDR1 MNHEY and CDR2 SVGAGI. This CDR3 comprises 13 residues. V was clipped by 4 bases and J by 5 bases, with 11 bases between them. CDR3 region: CASSSSRLETQYF. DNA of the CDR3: TGTGCCAGCAGTTCCTCGCGGTTGGAGACCCAGTACTTC.

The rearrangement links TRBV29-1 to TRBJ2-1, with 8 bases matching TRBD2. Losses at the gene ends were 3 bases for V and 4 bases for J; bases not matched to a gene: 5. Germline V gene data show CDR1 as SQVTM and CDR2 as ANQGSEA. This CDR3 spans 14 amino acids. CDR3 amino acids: CSVDFLAGYNEQFF. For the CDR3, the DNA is TGCAGCGTTGATTTTCTAGCGGGTTACAATGAGCAGTTCTTC.

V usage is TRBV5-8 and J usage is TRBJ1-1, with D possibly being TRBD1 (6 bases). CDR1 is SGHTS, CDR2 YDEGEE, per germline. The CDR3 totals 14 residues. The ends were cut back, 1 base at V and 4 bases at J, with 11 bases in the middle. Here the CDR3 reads CASSLLGGTTEAFF. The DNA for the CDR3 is TGTGCCAGCAGCTTGTTAGGGGGAACCACTGAAGCTTTCTTT.

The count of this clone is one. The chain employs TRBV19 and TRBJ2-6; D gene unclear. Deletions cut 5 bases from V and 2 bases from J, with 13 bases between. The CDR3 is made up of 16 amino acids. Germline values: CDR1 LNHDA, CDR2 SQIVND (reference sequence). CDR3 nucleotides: TGTGCCAGTAGTTACCGGGCCGGCGCTGGGGCCAACGTCCTGACTTTC. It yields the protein CASSYRAGAGANVLTF.

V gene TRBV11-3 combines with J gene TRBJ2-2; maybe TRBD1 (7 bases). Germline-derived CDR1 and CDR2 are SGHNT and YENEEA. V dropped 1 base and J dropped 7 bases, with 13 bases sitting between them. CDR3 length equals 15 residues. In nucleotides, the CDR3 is TGTGCCAGCAGCTTAGCAGGGGGGAAGGGCGGGGAGCTGTTTTTT. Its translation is CASSLAGGKGGELFF.

CDR3 sequence reads: CASSSGFSGNTIYF. CDR3 bases: TGTGCCAGCAGCTCCGGGTTCTCTGGAAACACCATATATTTT. The V call is TRBV11-2, the J call TRBJ1-3; D is unresolved. The length of the CDR3 is 14 residues. The ends were cut back, 4 bases at V and 0 bases at J, with 7 bases in the middle. Germline V gene lookup returns CDR1 SGHAT and CDR2 FQNNGV.

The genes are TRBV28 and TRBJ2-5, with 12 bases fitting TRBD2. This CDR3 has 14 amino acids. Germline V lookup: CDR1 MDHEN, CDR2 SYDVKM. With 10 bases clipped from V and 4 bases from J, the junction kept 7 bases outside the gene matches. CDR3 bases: TGTGCCATCAGGACTAGCGGGGAAGGAGAGACCCAGTACTTC. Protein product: CAIRTSGEGETQYF. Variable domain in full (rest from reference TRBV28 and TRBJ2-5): DVKVTQSSRYLVKRTGEKVFLECVQDMDHENMFWYRQDPGLGLRLIYFSYDVKMKEKGDIPEGYSVSREKKERFSLILESASTNQTSMYLCAIRTSGEGETQYFGPGTRLLVL.

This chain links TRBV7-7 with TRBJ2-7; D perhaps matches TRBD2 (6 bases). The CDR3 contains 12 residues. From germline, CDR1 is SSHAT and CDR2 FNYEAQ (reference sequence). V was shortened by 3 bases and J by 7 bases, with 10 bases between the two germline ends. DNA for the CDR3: TGTGCCAGCAGCTTGGAAGGAGGGGAGCAGTACTTC. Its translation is CASSLEGGEQYF. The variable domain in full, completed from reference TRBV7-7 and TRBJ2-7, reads GAGVSQSPRYKVTKRGQDVTLRCDPISSHATLYWYQQALGQGPEFLTYFNYEAQPDKSGLPSDRFSAERPEGSISTLTIQRTEQRDSAMYRCASSLEGGEQYFGPGTRLTVT.

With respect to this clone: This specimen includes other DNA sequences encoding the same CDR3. CDR3 sequence reads: CASSGQMNTEAFF. In nucleotides, the CDR3 is TGTGCCAGCAGTGGGCAGATGAACACTGAAGCTTTCTTT. J is TRBJ1-1 and V is TRBV6-1; the D is unclear. CDR1 MNHNS and CDR2 SASEGT come from the germline V gene. Trimming stripped 4 bases from V and 0 bases from J, with 6 bases between. This CDR3 contains 13 residues.

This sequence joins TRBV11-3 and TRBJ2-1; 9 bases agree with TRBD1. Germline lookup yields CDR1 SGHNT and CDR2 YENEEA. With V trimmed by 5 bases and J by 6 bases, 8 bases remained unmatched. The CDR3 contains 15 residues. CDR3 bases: TGTGCCAGCAGCCCCGGGACAGGGTGGAGCAATGAGCAGTTCTTC. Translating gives CASSPGTGWSNEQFF.

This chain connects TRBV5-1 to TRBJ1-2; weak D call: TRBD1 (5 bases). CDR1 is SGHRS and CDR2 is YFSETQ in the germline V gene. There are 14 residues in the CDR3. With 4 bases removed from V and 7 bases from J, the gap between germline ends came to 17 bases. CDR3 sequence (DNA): TGCGCCAGCAGCGTTGGGGGGAAGATCGCTGGCTACACCTTC. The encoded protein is CASSVGGKIAGYTF.

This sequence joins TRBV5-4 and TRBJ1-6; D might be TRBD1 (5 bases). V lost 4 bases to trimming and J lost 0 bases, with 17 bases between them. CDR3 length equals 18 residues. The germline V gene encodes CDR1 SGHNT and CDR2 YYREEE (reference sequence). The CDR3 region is CASSNRRSLSSYNSPLHF. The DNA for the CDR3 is TGTGCCAGCAGCAACAGGAGGTCTTTGAGCTCCTATAATTCACCCCTCCACTTT.

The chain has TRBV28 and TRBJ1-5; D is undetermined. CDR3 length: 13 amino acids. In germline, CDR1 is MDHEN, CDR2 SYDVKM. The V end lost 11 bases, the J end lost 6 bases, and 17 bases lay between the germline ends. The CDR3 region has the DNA TGTGCCTCTGCGGGGAGGACGCGTCAGCCCCAGCATTTT. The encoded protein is CASAGRTRQPQHF.

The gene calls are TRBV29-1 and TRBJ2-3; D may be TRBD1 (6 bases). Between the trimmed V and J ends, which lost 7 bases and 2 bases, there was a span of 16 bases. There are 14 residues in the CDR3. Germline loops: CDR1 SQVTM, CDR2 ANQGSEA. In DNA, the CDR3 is TGCAGCGGCCGCTGGGACACACACACAGATACGCAGTATTTT. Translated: CSGRWDTHTDTQYF.

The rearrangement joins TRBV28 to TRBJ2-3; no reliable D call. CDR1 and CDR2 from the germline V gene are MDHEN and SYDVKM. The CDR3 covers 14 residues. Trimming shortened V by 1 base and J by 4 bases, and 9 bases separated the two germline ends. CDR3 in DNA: TGTGCCAGCAGTTTATCTAGGGTAGCAGATACGCAGTATTTT. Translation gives CASSLSRVADTQYF. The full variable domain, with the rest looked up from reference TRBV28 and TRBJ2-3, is DVKVTQSSRYLVKRTGEKVFLECVQDMDHENMFWYRQDPGLGLRLIYFSYDVKMKEKGDIPEGYSVSREKKERFSLILESASTNQTSMYLCASSLSRVADTQYFGPGTRLTVL.

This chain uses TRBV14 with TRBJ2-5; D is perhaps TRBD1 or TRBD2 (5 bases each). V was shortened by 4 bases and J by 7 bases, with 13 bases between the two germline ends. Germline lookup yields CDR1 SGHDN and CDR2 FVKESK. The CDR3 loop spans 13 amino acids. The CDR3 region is CASSPRDLGTQYF. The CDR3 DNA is TGTGCCAGCAGCCCCAGGGACCTCGGGACCCAGTACTTC.

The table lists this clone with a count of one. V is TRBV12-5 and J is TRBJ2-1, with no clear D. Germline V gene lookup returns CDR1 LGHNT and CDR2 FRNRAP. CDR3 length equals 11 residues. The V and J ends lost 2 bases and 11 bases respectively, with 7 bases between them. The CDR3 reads CASGLIDQQFF. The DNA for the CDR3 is TGTGCTAGTGGTTTGATAGACCAGCAGTTCTTC.

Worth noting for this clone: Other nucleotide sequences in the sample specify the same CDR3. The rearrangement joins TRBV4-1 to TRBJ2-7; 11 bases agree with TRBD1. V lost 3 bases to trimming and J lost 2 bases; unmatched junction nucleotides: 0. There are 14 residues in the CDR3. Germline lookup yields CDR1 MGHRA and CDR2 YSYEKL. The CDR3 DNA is TGCGCCAGCAGCCAGGGACAGGGGGCCTACGAGCAGTACTTC. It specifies CASSQGQGAYEQYF.